The sequence of this T cell receptor beta chain was determined in a study of T cells in Graves' hyperthyroidism and ophthalmopathy. Study-level background: Once the initial diagnosis was made, peripheral blood was obtained before any treatment.

General study results and limits: The blood repertoire included most of the expanded thyroid clonotypes above 0.001. Progression to ophthalmopathy was predicted a median of 6.5 months early.

First hyperthyroidism diagnosis is when the blood sample was obtained, before any ophthalmopathy symptoms. With V trimmed by 3 bases and J by 2 bases, 12 bases remained unmatched. The CDR3 is made up of 17 amino acids. Germline assignment: CDR1 WSHSY and CDR2 SAAADI. TCR beta CDR3 region amplification was performed from RNA transcripts. TCR CDR3 underwent first-round RT-PCR with the HTBI primer set. TCRdb reprocessed the multiplex PCR reads with MiXCR, giving one entry per CDR3 protein. The sample lists 690,000 or so distinct CDR3 sequences, about 19% occurring once. This clonotype was detected ten times or more. Its antigen is not identified.

The receptor comes from a woman between 50 and 59 years old with Graves' hyperthyroidism that later progressed to Graves' ophthalmopathy. The sequenced sample was blood. The rearrangement uses TRBV10-2 and TRBJ1-2; 7 nucleotides line up with TRBD1. The CDR3 sequence: CASSEMTGFGSNYGYTF. CDR3 nucleotide sequence: TGCGCCAGCAGTGAAATGACAGGGTTCGGCTCCAACTATGGCTACACCTTC.